The 18 T cell receptor beta chains presented below share a single source sample, sequenced in a study of T-cell memory formation after mild COVID-19. A single record per CDR3 protein comes from TCRdb applying MiXCR to the 5' RACE reads. The sample lists some 290,000 distinct CDR3 sequences; 15% to 20% were seen once. The specimen was PBMCs or a T cell subset sorted from them (not recorded which). These receptor sequences come from a man between 18 and 35 years old who had mild COVID-19 (a few samples of this study predate the infection). Cell type and time point are not known.

This clonotype turned up a few times. The chain couples TRBV7-2 to TRBJ2-1, with D perhaps matching TRBD1 or TRBD2 (6 bases each). Germline values: CDR1 SGHTA, CDR2 FQGNSA. This CDR3 has 19 amino acids. V lost 2 bases and J 2 bases, leaving 22 bases between the germline ends. In DNA form, the CDR3 reads TGTGCCAGCAGCTTAACCGGGGGCGCTCGGGGGTCCCCCTACAATGAGCAGTTCTTC. It yields the protein CASSLTGGARGSPYNEQFF.

The genes are TRBV7-9 and TRBJ2-2, with D tentatively TRBD1 or TRBD2 (5 bases each). V lost 6 bases and J 3 bases, leaving 11 bases between the germline ends. The CDR3 has 14 residues. From germline, CDR1 is SEHNR and CDR2 FQNEAQ (reference sequence). The CDR3 bases are TGTGCCAGCAGTGGTGGGGGAGACACCGGGGAGCTGTTTTTT. It is translated as CASSGGGDTGELFF.

In its sample, this clonotype was seen a few times. The chain is built from TRBV2 and TRBJ1-5, with D perhaps matching TRBD1 (5 bases). The CDR3 has 14 amino acids. V lost 2 bases and J lost 4, with 9 bases in between. In germline, CDR1 is SNHLY, CDR2 FYNNEI. In DNA, the CDR3 is TGTGCCAGCAGTGAACTGGCAGGGAATCAGCCCCAGCATTTT. Translation: CASSELAGNQPQHF.

The chain couples TRBV5-5 to TRBJ2-2; D uncertain. CDR3 length equals 13 residues. Per germline, CDR1 SGHKS and CDR2 YYEKEE (reference sequence). Trimming removed 4 bases at V and 6 bases at J, with 10 bases between. CDR3 region: CASSNQRAGELFF. DNA for the CDR3: TGTGCCAGCAGCAACCAACGTGCCGGGGAGCTGTTTTTT.

This clonotype was seen a few times. The chain couples TRBV10-2 to TRBJ1-5; TRBD1 aligns across 7 bases. V gave up 1 base and J gave up 1 base; unmatched junction bases: 4. The germline CDR1 and CDR2 sequences are WSHSY and SAAADI. CDR3 size: 16 residues. CDR3 sequence (DNA): TGCGCCAGCAGTGAGTTGACAGGGAGAAGCAATCAGCCCCAGCATTTT. As protein: CASSELTGRSNQPQHF.

This chain links TRBV4-1 with TRBJ2-1; D is perhaps TRBD1 (5 bases). V was shortened by 3 bases and J by 0 bases, with 15 bases between the two germline ends. The CDR3 extends over 17 amino acids. Germline V gene lookup returns CDR1 MGHRA and CDR2 YSYEKL. The CDR3 sequence: CASSHGTYRGSYNEQFF. In nucleotides, the CDR3 is TGCGCCAGCAGCCACGGTACTTATAGGGGCTCCTACAATGAGCAGTTCTTC.

The rearrangement links TRBV20-1 to TRBJ1-5, with D possibly TRBD1 on 5 matching bases. The CDR3 runs to 13 residues. Between the trimmed V and J ends, which lost 3 bases and 5 bases, there was a span of 11 bases. CDR1 and CDR2 from the germline V gene are DFQATT and SNEGSKA (reference sequence). CDR3 protein: CSARGDMDQPQHF. CDR3 bases: TGCAGTGCTAGGGGGGATATGGATCAGCCCCAGCATTTT.

This clonotype showed up just a few times. The V call is TRBV6-5, the J call TRBJ2-7; D not certain. CDR3 length: 13 amino acids. V was cut by 6 bases and J by 2 bases, with 11 bases left in between. The germline V gene has CDR1 MNHEY and CDR2 SVGAGI. The CDR3 DNA sequence: TGTGCCAGCAGCCCCTCTCGGGCCTACGAGCAGTACGTC. The encoded protein is CASSPSRAYEQYV.

This chain links TRBV4-1 with TRBJ2-7; possibly TRBD1 or TRBD2 for D (6 bases each). Trimming removed 0 bases at V and 3 bases at J, with 15 bases between. The germline CDR1 and CDR2 sequences are MGHRA and YSYEKL. The CDR3 loop spans 16 amino acids. In DNA form, the CDR3 reads TGCGCCAGCAGCCAAGATCGGGGGCAGGCTAACTACGAGCAGTACTTC. Amino acids: CASSQDRGQANYEQYF.

This clonotype turned up a few times. The genes are TRBV2 and TRBJ2-2; D uncertain. The germline V gene encodes CDR1 SNHLY and CDR2 FYNNEI. Trimming left V 8 bases short and J 4 bases short, with 11 bases between. The CDR3 has 13 residues. The DNA for the CDR3 is TGTGCCAGCCGTCGACCCTCCACCGGGGAGCTGTTTTTT. It codes for CASRRPSTGELFF.

This chain joins TRBV6-1 and TRBJ1-1, with TRBD1 identical over 10 bases. The CDR3 extends over 14 amino acids. Germline V gene data show CDR1 as MNHNS and CDR2 as SASEGT. V lost 7 bases and J lost 3; bases outside the gene matches: 5. The CDR3 nucleotides read TGTGCCAGCACCCCCGGGACAGGGGACACTGAAGCTTTCTTT. Translation gives CASTPGTGDTEAFF.

The chain recombines TRBV6-6 with TRBJ1-6; 9 nucleotides match TRBD1. Trimming removed 9 bases from V and 0 bases from J; junction bases left unmatched: 15. This CDR3 region has 19 residues. Germline V gene data show CDR1 as MNHNY and CDR2 as SVGAGI (reference sequence). In DNA, the CDR3 is TGTGCCAGTCGGCCGGGACAGGGATCCCCTCTCTCCTATAATTCACCCCTCCACTTT. Residues: CASRPGQGSPLSYNSPLHF.

The rearrangement joins TRBV12-5 to TRBJ1-2; tentatively, D is TRBD1 (5 bases). The CDR3 contains 12 residues. The V end lost 3 bases, the J end lost 4 bases, and 6 bases lay between the germline ends. Germline CDR1 and CDR2: LGHNT and FRNRAP. In DNA form, the CDR3 reads TGTGCTAGTGGTTTAGACAGCTATGGCTACACCTTC. Residues: CASGLDSYGYTF.

The rearrangement links TRBV4-2 to TRBJ2-5; D unresolved. Trimming pared 5 bases from V and 1 base from J, leaving 14 bases between. The CDR3 extends over 15 amino acids. Germline CDR1 reads LGHNA; CDR2 reads YNFKEQ. The CDR3 nucleotides are TGTGCCAGCAGCTCCGGCGTAGGCGGCCAAGAGACCCAGTACTTC. Translated, it gives CASSSGVGGQETQYF.

The chain combines TRBV15 with TRBJ2-7, with D unresolved. Germline V gives CDR1 LNHNV, CDR2 YYDKDF (reference sequence). Trimming took off 3 bases at V and 3 bases at J, with 6 bases between the two ends. The CDR3 has 12 amino acids. Here the CDR3 reads CATSSPLYEQYF. The DNA of the CDR3 is TGTGCCACCAGCAGCCCGCTCTACGAGCAGTACTTC.

This clonotype was seen only once. The chain couples TRBV19 to TRBJ2-6; 9 positions agree with TRBD1. Germline values: CDR1 LNHDA, CDR2 SQIVND (reference sequence). The CDR3 extends over 16 amino acids. The ends lost 10 bases at V and 3 bases at J; junction bases unmatched: 10. CDR3 region: CATRQGVILGANVLTF. The DNA of the CDR3 is TGTGCCACCCGACAGGGGGTTATCCTTGGGGCCAACGTCCTGACTTTC.

This clonotype was seen more than once but under ten times. The chain recombines TRBV7-2 with TRBJ1-2; a possible D gene is TRBD1 (5 bases). Germline CDR1 is SGHTA and CDR2 is FQGNSA. The CDR3 is 13 amino acids. Trimming removed 2 bases at V and 7 bases at J, with 11 bases between. CDR3 sequence: CASSLRGVGGYTF. In DNA form, the CDR3 reads TGTGCCAGCAGCTTAAGGGGCGTGGGTGGCTACACCTTC.

This clonotype was seen a handful of times. The CDR3 DNA follows: TGCGCCAGCAGGGCGGCACAAGAGACCCAGTACTTC. Protein sequence: CASRAAQETQYF. V gene TRBV5-1 combines with J gene TRBJ2-5; D is unclear. CDR1 is SGHRS, CDR2 YFSETQ, per germline. The CDR3 length is 12 residues. V gave up 5 bases and J gave up 2 bases, with 7 bases separating them.